One sample yielded the 31 T cell receptor beta chains listed below, sequenced in a study of metastatic and nonmetastatic thyroid tumors. TCRdb recomputed clones from the PCR reads via MiXCR. The sample consists of tens of thousands of clones, more than 15% of them appearing once. No treatment had been given to any patient before thyroid surgery. The sequenced sample was blood. The receptors were gathered from a female donor with papillary thyroid cancer or a benign thyroid nodule (not recorded which). Some clones in this sample may be carry-over from other donors' samples.

This clone has ten or more counts. The chain has TRBV12-3 or TRBV12-4 and TRBJ1-5; D remains ambiguous. This CDR3 contains 15 residues. Trimming removed 1 base from V and 0 bases from J, with 7 bases in between. The CDR3 loop is CASSLVGVSNQPQHF. The CDR3 DNA is TGTGCCAGCAGTTTAGTCGGGGTTAGCAATCAGCCCCAGCATTTT.

This clone has at least ten counts. V is TRBV20-1 and J is TRBJ2-7, with unresolved D. Germline V gene lookup returns CDR1 DFQATT and CDR2 SNEGSKA (reference sequence). The CDR3 spans 14 residues. Between the trimmed V and J ends, which lost 3 bases and 4 bases, there was a span of 16 bases. The CDR3 sequence is CSASPPREVYEQYF. CDR3 nucleotides: TGCAGTGCTAGTCCTCCTAGAGAAGTTTACGAGCAGTACTTC.

Only a few counts were recorded for this clone. Here the CDR3 DNA reads TGTGCCAGCAGTTTAGAGGGGGCCCTAGCGGAGGGCTACACCTTC. Encoded protein: CASSLEGALAEGYTF. The chain uses TRBV12-3 or TRBV12-4 and TRBJ1-2; 7 positions match TRBD1. This CDR3 is built from 15 residues. With V trimmed by 1 base and J by 8 bases, 10 bases remained unmatched.

At least ten counts were recorded for this clone. CDR3 protein: CASSHKGLALYEQFF. The DNA for the CDR3 is TGTGCCAGCAGCCACAAGGGACTAGCGCTTTATGAGCAGTTCTTC. The V call is TRBV7-9, the J call TRBJ2-1; 10 bases fit TRBD2. The CDR3 is 15 residues long. The junction had 9 bases not matched to a gene; V was cut back by 5 bases and J by 8 bases. Germline CDR1 SEHNR, CDR2 FQNEAQ (reference sequence).

A remark on this clone: With a much larger clone just one base away, this may be a read error. The V call is TRBV18, the J call TRBJ2-7, with TRBD1 matching 9 bases. The germline CDR1 and CDR2 sequences are KGHSH and LQKENI. Germline trimming cut 7 bases from V and 6 bases from J; bases unmatched to any gene: 13. The CDR3 length is 15 residues. The CDR3 nucleotides read TGTGCCAGCTTACCTACGGGACAGGGTTTGGGCGAGCAGTACTTC. Amino acids: CASLPTGQGLGEQYF.

Points on this clone: Other nucleotide sequences in the sample specify the same CDR3. This chain joins TRBV5-1 and TRBJ2-3; D remains unclear. Germline V lookup: CDR1 SGHRS, CDR2 YFSETQ. This CDR3 contains 13 residues. Trimming took off 5 bases at V and 5 bases at J, with 12 bases between the two ends. DNA for the CDR3: TGCGCCAGCAGGTTTGGTTCTGAAGATACGCAGTATTTT. Amino acid sequence: CASRFGSEDTQYF.

This clone was picked up a small number of times. The V gene is TRBV12-3 or TRBV12-4, the J gene TRBJ2-7; D may be TRBD1 (7 bases). Trimming shortened V by 5 bases and J by 7 bases, and 18 bases separated the two germline ends. The CDR3 has 14 residues. The CDR3 region has the DNA TGTGCCAGCAGTCCTCTAGGACAGGCGGGAGAGCAGTACTTC. Encoded protein: CASSPLGQAGEQYF.

V and J are TRBV20-1 and TRBJ1-6; D not certain. Germline CDR1 and CDR2: DFQATT and SNEGSKA (reference sequence). V dropped 5 bases and J dropped 10 bases, with 21 bases sitting between them. This CDR3 spans 15 amino acids. As DNA, the CDR3 is TGCAGTGCTCCTCCCCCGACATGGGCCGACTCACCCCTCCACTTT. Translated: CSAPPPTWADSPLHF.

This clone was seen repeatedly, ten times or more. A much larger clone differs from this one at a single base, so this may be a read error. The V call is TRBV28, the J call TRBJ2-3; unclear D gene. The CDR3 extends over 15 amino acids. The ends were cut back, 2 bases at V and 2 bases at J, with 11 bases in the middle. Germline CDR1 is MDHEN and CDR2 is SYDVKM. Here the CDR3 reads CASSLTRSHTDTQYF. The CDR3, as DNA: TGTGCCAGCAGTTTAACCAGATCCCACACAGATACGCAGTATTTT.

This clone was detected ten times or more. V and J are TRBV20-1 and TRBJ2-7; D is perhaps TRBD2 (6 bases). The CDR3 extends over 14 amino acids. The ends were cut back, 3 bases at V and 4 bases at J, with 16 bases in the middle. CDR1 is DFQATT and CDR2 is SNEGSKA in the germline V gene (reference sequence). The CDR3 region has the DNA TGCAGTGCTAGTGTGCCGGGAGTTGTTTACGAGCAGTACTTC. Its protein product is CSASVPGVVYEQYF.

This clone was seen at least ten times. Other DNA variants within this sample encode the same CDR3. V is TRBV12-3 or TRBV12-4 and J is TRBJ2-2; TRBD2 agrees at 14 bases. The length of the CDR3 is 15 residues. With 6 bases clipped from V and 7 bases from J, the junction kept 4 bases outside the gene matches. The CDR3 sequence: CASRSGTSGSGELFF. CDR3 bases: TGTGCCAGCAGGTCCGGGACTAGCGGGAGCGGGGAGCTGTTTTTT.

A note on this clone: The junction departs from germline at one end; a sequencing error may be responsible. The chain uses TRBV7-8 and TRBJ2-2; D possibly uses TRBD1 or TRBD2 (5 bases each). Germline-derived CDR1 and CDR2 are SGHVS and FQNEAQ. The CDR3 has 15 amino acids. CDR3 sequence reads: CASIPGATNTWELFF. Written as DNA, the CDR3 is TGTGCCAGCATCCCCGGGGCGACGAACACCTGGGAGCTGTTTTTT.

This clone was seen at least ten times. The chain combines TRBV20-1 with TRBJ2-5; TRBD1 agrees at 8 bases. The germline V gene encodes CDR1 DFQATT and CDR2 SNEGSKA (reference sequence). The CDR3 extends over 15 amino acids. Trimming cost V 6 bases and J 2 bases; bases outside gene matches: 11. Here the CDR3 DNA reads TGCAGTGCCAAGGGACAGGATAGGTGGCAAGAGACCCAGTACTTC. Protein sequence: CSAKGQDRWQETQYF.

This clone ranks as medium-sized (0.01 to 0.1%). V and J are TRBV6-1 and TRBJ1-1; perhaps TRBD1 as D (5 bases). The length of the CDR3 is 15 residues. Per germline, CDR1 MNHNS and CDR2 SASEGT. The V end lost 3 bases, the J end lost 3 bases, and 14 bases lay between the germline ends. The DNA of the CDR3 is TGTGCCAGCAGTGAGAGGTGGGGCGCGGACACTGAAGCTTTCTTT. Its protein is CASSERWGADTEAFF.

On this clone itself: A read error may explain this, as a much larger clone is one base away. The chain uses TRBV4-3 and TRBJ2-1; 8 bases agree with TRBD1. This CDR3 contains 15 residues. Germline CDR1 LGHNA, CDR2 YSLEER. CDR3 sequence reads: CASSQGTGHYNDQFF. CDR3 nucleotides: TGCGCCAGCAGCCAAGGGACAGGGCATTACAATGATCAGTTCTTC.

V and J are TRBV11-1 and TRBJ2-7, with 8 nucleotides matching TRBD2. V shed 3 bases and J 0 bases; nucleotides not matched to a gene: 4. Germline CDR1 is SGHAT and CDR2 is FQDESV (reference sequence). The CDR3 contains 15 residues. The CDR3 spells CASSFAGGNSYEQYF. The CDR3 bases are TGTGCCAGCAGCTTTGCGGGAGGCAACTCCTACGAGCAGTACTTC.

This chain uses TRBV6-1 with TRBJ1-5; D unclear. CDR1 MNHNS and CDR2 SASEGT come from the germline V gene. This CDR3 is built from 14 residues. Trimming took off 7 bases at V and 4 bases at J, with 14 bases between the two ends. DNA of the CDR3: TGTGCCAGCATTGTAATGATTAGTAATCAGCCCCAGCATTTT. It codes for CASIVMISNQPQHF.

This chain uses TRBV6-5 with TRBJ2-7; D is uncertain. V was shortened by 0 bases and J by 5 bases, with 2 bases between the two germline ends. This CDR3 region has 11 residues. The germline V gene encodes CDR1 MNHEY and CDR2 SVGAGI. Here the CDR3 DNA reads TGTGCCAGCAGTTACTCGAACGAGCAGTACTTC. Its translation is CASSYSNEQYF.

This clone was observed at least ten times. The genes are TRBV5-4 and TRBJ2-2; D may correspond to TRBD1 or TRBD2 (5 bases each). The germline V gene encodes CDR1 SGHNT and CDR2 YYREEE (reference sequence). The CDR3 is made up of 16 amino acids. V was clipped by 1 base and J by 4 bases, with 14 bases between them. The CDR3 region is CASSLRGRGVTGELFF. Here the CDR3 DNA reads TGTGCCAGCAGCTTGAGAGGAAGGGGAGTCACCGGGGAGCTGTTTTTT. The variable domain in full, with the rest retrieved from reference TRBV5-4 and TRBJ2-2, is ETGVTQSPTHLIKTRGQQVTLRCSSQSGHNTVSWYQQALGQGPQFIFQYYREEENGRGNFPPRFSGLQFPNYSSELNVNALELDDSALYLCASSLRGRGVTGELFFGEGSRLTVL.

To note about this clone: This clone may be a read error of a much larger clone one base away. Distinct nucleotide sequences in the sample also encode this CDR3. V is TRBV6-2 or TRBV6-3 and J is TRBJ2-2, with D possibly called TRBD1 or TRBD2 (5 bases each). Germline V gives CDR1 MNHEY, CDR2 SVGEGT. This CDR3 comprises 14 residues. The CDR3 spells CASRVTPDTGELFF. The DNA of the CDR3 is TGTGCCAGCAGGGTTACTCCGGACACCGGGGAGCTGTTCTTT.

By sample share, this clone is medium-sized (0.01 to 0.1%). V is TRBV12-3 or TRBV12-4 and J is TRBJ1-1; no clear D. Trimming cost V 5 bases and J 7 bases, with 20 bases left between them. There are 15 residues in the CDR3. CDR3 bases: TGTGCCAGCAGTCTTGGGCCTCCGAGGCACGATGAAGCTTTCTTT. Translating it yields CASSLGPPRHDEAFF.

This clone was picked up a small number of times. The V call is TRBV5-1, the J call TRBJ2-7; D possibly uses TRBD1 or TRBD2 (5 bases each). From germline, CDR1 is SGHRS and CDR2 YFSETQ. V shed 1 base and J shed 4 bases, with 18 bases lying between them. The CDR3 is made up of 16 amino acids. CDR3 sequence: CASSLSYRWGSYEQYF. CDR3 nucleotides: TGCGCCAGCAGCTTGTCCTATCGGTGGGGGAGTTACGAGCAGTACTTC. Variable domain in full (rest from reference TRBV5-1 and TRBJ2-7): KAGVTQTPRYLIKTRGQQVTLSCSPISGHRSVSWYQQTPGQGLQFLFEYFSETQRNKGNFPGRFSGRQFSNSRSEMNVSTLELGDSALYLCASSLSYRWGSYEQYFGPGTRLTVT.

This clone was recorded at least ten times. The chain uses TRBV2 and TRBJ1-5, with no clear D. Per germline, CDR1 SNHLY and CDR2 FYNNEI. The CDR3 totals 12 residues. V lost 7 bases to trimming and J lost 4 bases, with 8 bases between them. The CDR3 nucleotides read TGTGCCAGCAACGCGGATAATCAGCCCCAGCATTTT. The encoded protein is CASNADNQPQHF.

The sample holds many counts of this clone. The chain has TRBV11-2 and TRBJ2-7; D tentatively fits TRBD1 or TRBD2 (5 bases each). V lost 4 bases and J 3 bases, leaving 13 bases between the germline ends. Germline lookup yields CDR1 SGHAT and CDR2 FQNNGV. The length of the CDR3 is 14 residues. The CDR3 DNA follows: TGTGCCAGCAGCTCATACCGGGACGGCTACGAGCAGTACTTC. Translated: CASSSYRDGYEQYF.

This clone was counted at least ten times. This may be a read error: a much more frequent sequence differs by one nucleotide. V gene TRBV6-2 or TRBV6-3 combines with J gene TRBJ2-1; perhaps TRBD1 as D (5 bases). This CDR3 is 13 amino acids long. From germline, CDR1 is MNHEY and CDR2 SVGEGT. The CDR3 spells CASSWGSANGQFF. The CDR3 DNA reads as TGTGCCAGCAGTTGGGGCTCTGCCAATGGGCAGTTCTTC.

This clone was counted only a few times. The J gene is TRBJ2-3, the V gene TRBV24-1; 7 bases align to TRBD1. CDR3 length: 16 residues. V lost 0 bases and J lost 2; bases outside the gene matches: 4. Per the germline V gene, CDR1 is KGHDR and CDR2 is SFDVKD. As DNA, the CDR3 is TGTGCCACCAGTGATTTGAGACAGGGTTACACAGATACGCAGTATTTT. Protein product: CATSDLRQGYTDTQYF.

This chain joins TRBV28 and TRBJ2-5; the D call may be TRBD1 or TRBD2 (7 bases each). Trimming pared 6 bases from V and 5 bases from J, leaving 31 bases between. The length of the CDR3 is 19 residues. The germline CDR1 and CDR2 sequences are MDHEN and SYDVKM. This CDR3 is CASSHFHAAGGDLFETQYF. As DNA, the CDR3 is TGTGCCAGCAGCCACTTTCACGCGGCAGGGGGGGATTTGTTTGAGACCCAGTACTTC.

This clone has at least ten counts. The J gene is TRBJ2-7, the V gene TRBV11-3; TRBD2 agrees at 7 bases. The CDR3 is 15 residues long. Germline loops: CDR1 SGHNT, CDR2 YENEEA. The junction had 16 bases not matched to a gene; V was cut back by 6 bases and J by 8 bases. The CDR3 protein is CASRQSGTTNGQQYF. CDR3 in DNA: TGTGCCAGCAGGCAATCCGGGACTACAAATGGGCAGCAGTACTTC.

There are many counts of this clone. The chain joins TRBV5-6 to TRBJ2-1; 7 nucleotides line up with TRBD1. V was pared by 3 bases and J by 6 bases, with 9 bases of the junction left unmatched. The CDR3 is 15 residues long. Germline V gives CDR1 SGHDT, CDR2 YYEEEE. The CDR3 DNA sequence: TGTGCCAGCAGCTCTTATAAACAGGGGACCAATGAGCAGTTCTTC. Translated: CASSSYKQGTNEQFF.

Only a few counts were recorded for this clone. The J gene is TRBJ2-7, the V gene TRBV12-3 or TRBV12-4; D call uncertain. CDR3 size: 13 residues. Trimming removed 7 bases at V and 4 bases at J, with 14 bases between. The CDR3 protein is CASTQKEWYEQYF. In nucleotides, the CDR3 is TGTGCCAGCACCCAGAAGGAGTGGTACGAGCAGTACTTC.

In its sample, this clone was seen many times. The chain links TRBV11-3 to TRBJ1-2, with a weak D call TRBD1 (5 bases). Germline values: CDR1 SGHNT, CDR2 YENEEA. The V end lost 5 bases, the J end lost 6 bases, and 10 bases lay between the germline ends. CDR3 length: 12 amino acids. The CDR3 DNA is TGTGCCAGCAGCCCGCGGGGACATGGCTACACCTTC. This codes for CASSPRGHGYTF.